Below, 17 T cell receptor beta chains from the same sample are listed, as sequenced in a study of T cell clonotyping in hematopoietic cell transplantation. Libraries were prepared by immunoSEQ multiplex PCR; TCRdb keeps only in-frame clonotypes and omits some of them. The table records about 36,000 clones, 80% to 90% of them present only once. What was sequenced was peripheral blood mononuclear cells. The receptors stem from a woman between 40 and 55 years old in good health. Some clones in this sample may be carry-over from other donors' samples.

In the case of this clone: At one end the junction does not follow the germline gene, possibly because of a read error. V gene TRBV6-6 combines with J gene TRBJ2-1; 11 bases match TRBD2. CDR1 and CDR2 (germline): MNHNY, SVGAGI (reference sequence). The CDR3 spans 16 residues. This chain's CDR3 is CASSSTGTSGYNEQIF. In DNA, the CDR3 is TGTGCCAGCAGTTCCACCGGGACTAGCGGCTACAATGAGCAGATCTTC.

The V and J genes are TRBV19 and TRBJ2-3; no clear D gene. Deletions cut 6 bases from V and 0 bases from J, with 13 bases between. The length of the CDR3 is 15 residues. Germline lookup yields CDR1 LNHDA and CDR2 SQIVND (reference sequence). The CDR3 nucleotides read TGTGCCAGTAGAATGACACCTACTAGCACAGATACGCAGTATTTT. It is translated as CASRMTPTSTDTQYF.

This sequence joins TRBV11-3 and TRBJ2-1, with a possible D match to TRBD1 (6 bases). V was clipped by 2 bases and J by 9 bases, with 14 bases between them. The CDR3 contains 14 residues. Per the germline V gene, CDR1 is SGHNT and CDR2 is YENEEA. The CDR3 DNA reads as TGTGCCAGCAGCTTAATCGGCACAGGGTCTGAGCAGTTCTTC. Translation: CASSLIGTGSEQFF.

The CDR3 spells CASSLGGDQRNQPQHF. CDR3 coding DNA: TGTGCCAGCAGCTTAGGGGGGGACCAGCGCAATCAGCCCCAGCATTTT. The chain combines TRBV9 with TRBJ1-5; a possible D gene is TRBD1 (6 bases). In germline, CDR1 is SGDLS, CDR2 YYNGEE. CDR3 length equals 16 residues. Trimming shortened V by 4 bases and J by 2 bases, and 16 bases separated the two germline ends. Using reference TRBV9 and TRBJ1-5 for the parts outside the CDR3, the full variable domain is DSGVTQTPKHLITATGQRVTLRCSPRSGDLSVYWYQQSLDQGLQFLIQYYNGEERAKGNILERFSAQQFPDLHSELNLSSLELGDSALYFCASSLGGDQRNQPQHFGDGTRLSIL.

The rearrangement links TRBV2 to TRBJ1-1; weak D call: TRBD1 (5 bases). The ends were cut back, 2 bases at V and 6 bases at J, with 10 bases in the middle. The CDR3 covers 13 residues. The V gene's germline CDR1 is SNHLY and CDR2 FYNNEI. The CDR3 DNA follows: TGTGCCAGCAGTGAACAGGGCCGGGCTGAAGCTTTCTTT. Translated: CASSEQGRAEAFF.

V usage is TRBV29-1 and J usage is TRBJ2-7, with TRBD2 identical over 10 bases. The junction had 2 bases not matched to a gene; V was cut back by 5 bases and J by 1 base. The CDR3 sequence is 13 residues long. CDR1 and CDR2 (germline): SQVTM, ANQGSEA. The CDR3 nucleotides are TGCAGCGTTCTAGCGGGAGCTTCCTACGAGCAGTACTTC. This codes for CSVLAGASYEQYF.

The chain combines TRBV30 with TRBJ2-6, with 8 bases identical to TRBD2. From germline, CDR1 is GTSNPN and CDR2 SVGIG (reference sequence). The CDR3 is made up of 18 amino acids. V lost 2 bases to trimming and J lost 0 bases; unmatched junction nucleotides: 9. The CDR3 DNA reads as TGTGCCTGGAGTCTCGTCGGGGGGGGTGGCTCTGGGGCCAACGTCCTGACTTTC. Amino acid sequence: CAWSLVGGGGSGANVLTF.

The genes are TRBV30 and TRBJ2-4, with D possibly matching TRBD2 (6 bases). Germline assignment: CDR1 GTSNPN and CDR2 SVGIG (reference sequence). The ends were cut back, 1 base at V and 6 bases at J, with 22 bases in the middle. This CDR3 region has 17 residues. This chain's CDR3 is CAWSEAGAEPGLNIQYF. The CDR3 nucleotides read TGTGCCTGGAGTGAAGCCGGGGCCGAACCGGGACTAAACATTCAGTACTTC.

This rearrangement joins TRBV29-1 to TRBJ1-2; tentatively, D is TRBD1 (5 bases). The length of the CDR3 is 12 residues. Trimming left V 5 bases short and J 5 bases short, with 12 bases between. The V gene's germline CDR1 is SQVTM and CDR2 ANQGSEA. CDR3 sequence: CSVLTGAYGYTF. Here the CDR3 DNA reads TGCAGCGTTCTCACAGGCGCTTATGGCTACACCTTC.

The V call is TRBV30, the J call TRBJ1-4, with 7 bases matching TRBD1. Germline CDR1 is GTSNPN and CDR2 is SVGIG (reference sequence). The CDR3 consists of 13 residues. Trimming removed 2 bases from V and 5 bases from J; junction bases left unmatched: 2. This chain's CDR3 is CAWSRGQNEKLFF. The CDR3 DNA reads as TGTGCCTGGAGTAGGGGACAGAATGAAAAACTGTTTTTT.

The rearrangement uses TRBV4-1 and TRBJ1-2, with D possibly TRBD1 on 5 matching bases. Germline lookup yields CDR1 MGHRA and CDR2 YSYEKL. The V and J ends lost 1 base and 4 bases respectively, with 13 bases between them. This CDR3 is built from 15 residues. This CDR3 is CASSQVGGYGYGYTF. CDR3 DNA sequence: TGCGCCAGCAGCCAAGTTGGGGGATACGGCTATGGCTACACCTTC.

This chain joins TRBV2 and TRBJ2-5; 11 positions match TRBD2. The CDR3 extends over 14 amino acids. After removal of 5 bases from V and 3 bases from J, the junction contained 2 bases not matched to a gene. Per germline, CDR1 SNHLY and CDR2 FYNNEI. CDR3 bases: TGTGCCAGCAGTCATAGCGGGAGGGAAGAGACCCAGTACTTC. Translation: CASSHSGREETQYF.

V is TRBV7-6 and J is TRBJ2-7, with 8 bases matching TRBD1. Losses at the gene ends were 5 bases for V and 3 bases for J; bases not matched to a gene: 3. The CDR3 loop spans 13 amino acids. CDR1 is SGHVS and CDR2 is FNYEAQ in the germline V gene. In DNA form, the CDR3 reads TGTGCCAGCAGCCGGGGACAGGACTACGAGCAGTACTTC. This gives the protein CASSRGQDYEQYF.

This chain links TRBV6-1 with TRBJ2-5; no clear D gene. The CDR3 contains 13 residues. CDR1 and CDR2 from the germline V gene are MNHNS and SASEGT. V gave up 5 bases and J gave up 0 bases, with 7 bases separating them. CDR3 in amino acids: CASSSTYQETQYF. CDR3 DNA sequence: TGTGCCAGCAGTTCCACTTACCAAGAGACCCAGTACTTC.

CDR3 sequence reads: CASSLQRNQPQHF. For the CDR3, the DNA is TGTGCCAGTAGCCTACAGCGGAATCAGCCCCAGCATTTT. The gene calls are TRBV19 and TRBJ1-5; D remains ambiguous. Between the trimmed V and J ends, which lost 6 bases and 4 bases, there was a span of 10 bases. This CDR3 contains 13 residues. From germline, CDR1 is LNHDA and CDR2 SQIVND (reference sequence).

The CDR3 loop reads CASSEARETQYF. The CDR3 nucleotides are TGTGCCAGCAGTGAAGCGCGGGAGACCCAGTACTTC. This chain links TRBV2 with TRBJ2-5; D gene uncertain. The V end lost 0 bases, the J end lost 5 bases, and 4 bases lay between the germline ends. Germline values: CDR1 SNHLY, CDR2 FYNNEI. This CDR3 is 12 amino acids long.

The V call is TRBV27, the J call TRBJ2-7; 7 bases fit TRBD2. Per germline, CDR1 MNHEY and CDR2 SMNVEV (reference sequence). The CDR3 has 15 amino acids. Unmatched junction bases numbered 4, after V lost 0 bases and J lost 2 bases. CDR3 DNA sequence: TGTGCCAGCAGTTTATCGCAGGGACTAACCTACGAGCAGTACTTC. Its translation is CASSLSQGLTYEQYF.